These 2 T cell receptor beta chains originate from one sample sequenced in a study of cytomegalovirus exposure and HLA in healthy donors. TCRdb's table, derived via immunoSEQ multiplex PCR, lists solely in-frame clones and lacks some. The sample includes some 150,000 clones, about 88% of them seen just once. The source material was PBMCs. The receptors derive from a man younger than 30 in good health and CMV-seropositive.

This clone was detected only once. The chain is built from TRBV7-8 and TRBJ2-7, with D tentatively TRBD2 (5 bases). Germline V gene lookup returns CDR1 SGHVS and CDR2 FQNEAQ. Trimming removed 3 bases from V and 5 bases from J, with 11 bases in between. The length of the CDR3 is 13 residues. CDR3 DNA sequence: TGTGCCAGCAGCTTCACTCGGGGAAACGAGCAGTACTTC. Amino acids: CASSFTRGNEQYF. The full variable domain, completed using reference TRBV7-8 and TRBJ2-7, is GAGVSQSPRYKVAKRGQDVALRCDPISGHVSLFWYQQALGQGPEFLTYFQNEAQLDKSGLPSDRFFAERPEGSVSTLKIQRTQQEDSAVYLCASSFTRGNEQYFGPGTRLTVT.

The CDR3 here is CASSPRERAKNIQYF. In DNA, the CDR3 is TGCGCCAGCAGCCCCCGGGAGCGGGCCAAAAACATTCAGTACTTC. The genes are TRBV4-3 and TRBJ2-4; D is perhaps TRBD2 (6 bases). Trimming removed 4 bases at V and 1 base at J, with 11 bases between. Per the germline V gene, CDR1 is LGHNA and CDR2 is YSLEER. The CDR3 totals 15 residues.